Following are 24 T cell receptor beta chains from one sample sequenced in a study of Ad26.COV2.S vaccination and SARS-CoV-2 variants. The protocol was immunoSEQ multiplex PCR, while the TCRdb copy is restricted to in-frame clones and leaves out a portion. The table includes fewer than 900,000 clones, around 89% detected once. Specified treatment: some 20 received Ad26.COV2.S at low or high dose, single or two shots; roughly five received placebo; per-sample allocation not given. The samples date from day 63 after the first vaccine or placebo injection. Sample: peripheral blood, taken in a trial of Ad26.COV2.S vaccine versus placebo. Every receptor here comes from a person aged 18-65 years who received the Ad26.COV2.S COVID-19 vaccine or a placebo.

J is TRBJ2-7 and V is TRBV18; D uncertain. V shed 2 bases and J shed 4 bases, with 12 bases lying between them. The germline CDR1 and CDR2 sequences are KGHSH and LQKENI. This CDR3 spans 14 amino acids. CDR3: CASSPKGPLYEQYF. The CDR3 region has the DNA TGTGCCAGCTCACCAAAAGGGCCCCTATACGAGCAGTACTTC.

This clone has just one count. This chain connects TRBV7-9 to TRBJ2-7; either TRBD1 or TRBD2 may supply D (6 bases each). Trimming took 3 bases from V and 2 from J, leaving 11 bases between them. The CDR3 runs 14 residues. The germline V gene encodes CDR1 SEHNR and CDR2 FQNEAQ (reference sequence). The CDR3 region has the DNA TGTGCCAGCAGCTTCTACGGGGGCACCTACGAGCAGTACTTC. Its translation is CASSFYGGTYEQYF.

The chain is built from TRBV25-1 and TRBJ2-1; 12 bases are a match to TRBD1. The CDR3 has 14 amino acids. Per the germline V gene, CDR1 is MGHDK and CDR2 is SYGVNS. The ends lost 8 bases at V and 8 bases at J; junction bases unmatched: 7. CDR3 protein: CASVGTGGSYEQFF. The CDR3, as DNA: TGTGCCAGCGTAGGGACAGGGGGCAGTTATGAGCAGTTCTTC.

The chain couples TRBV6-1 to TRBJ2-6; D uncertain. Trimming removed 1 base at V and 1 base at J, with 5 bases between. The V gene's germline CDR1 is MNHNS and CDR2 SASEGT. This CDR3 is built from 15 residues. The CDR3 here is CASSEVRSGANVLTF. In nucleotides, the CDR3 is TGTGCCAGCAGTGAAGTGAGGTCTGGGGCCAACGTCCTGACTTTC.

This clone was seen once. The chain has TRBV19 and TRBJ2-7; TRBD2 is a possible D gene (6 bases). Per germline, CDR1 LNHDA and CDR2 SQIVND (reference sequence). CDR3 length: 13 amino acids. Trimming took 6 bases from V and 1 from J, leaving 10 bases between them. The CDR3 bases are TGTGCCAGTAGCCCGGGACTTTCCTACGAGCAGTACTTC. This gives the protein CASSPGLSYEQYF.

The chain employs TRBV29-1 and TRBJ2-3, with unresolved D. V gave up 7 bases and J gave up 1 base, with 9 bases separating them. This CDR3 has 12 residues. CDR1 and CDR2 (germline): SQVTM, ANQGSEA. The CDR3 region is CSGHPGTDTQYF. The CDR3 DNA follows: TGCAGCGGACACCCGGGCACAGATACGCAGTATTTT.

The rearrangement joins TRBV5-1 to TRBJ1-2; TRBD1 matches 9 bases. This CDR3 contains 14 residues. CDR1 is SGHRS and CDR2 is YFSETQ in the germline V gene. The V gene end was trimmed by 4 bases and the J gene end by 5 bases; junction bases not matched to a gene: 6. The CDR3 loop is CASSLDGTGYGYTF. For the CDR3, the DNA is TGCGCCAGCAGCCTCGATGGGACAGGGTATGGCTACACCTTC. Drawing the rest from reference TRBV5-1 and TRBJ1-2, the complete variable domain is KAGVTQTPRYLIKTRGQQVTLSCSPISGHRSVSWYQQTPGQGLQFLFEYFSETQRNKGNFPGRFSGRQFSNSRSEMNVSTLELGDSALYLCASSLDGTGYGYTFGSGTRLTVV.

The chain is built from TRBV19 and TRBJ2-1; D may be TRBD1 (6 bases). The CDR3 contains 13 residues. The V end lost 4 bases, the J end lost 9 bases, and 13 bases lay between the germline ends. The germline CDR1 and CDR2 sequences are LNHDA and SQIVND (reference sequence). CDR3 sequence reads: CASSTRTDTEQFF. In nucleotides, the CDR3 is TGTGCCAGTAGTACACGGACAGACACTGAGCAGTTCTTC.

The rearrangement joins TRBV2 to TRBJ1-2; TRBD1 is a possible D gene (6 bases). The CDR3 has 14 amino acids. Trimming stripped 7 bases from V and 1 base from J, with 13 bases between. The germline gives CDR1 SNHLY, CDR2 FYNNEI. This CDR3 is CASNPRTVNYGYTF. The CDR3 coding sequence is TGTGCCAGCAATCCTAGGACAGTTAACTATGGCTACACCTTC.

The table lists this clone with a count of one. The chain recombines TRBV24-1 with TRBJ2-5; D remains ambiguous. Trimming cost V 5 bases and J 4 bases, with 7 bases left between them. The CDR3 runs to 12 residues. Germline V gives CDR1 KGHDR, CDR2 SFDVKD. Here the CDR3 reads CATSGEGETQYF. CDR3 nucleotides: TGTGCCACCAGTGGGGAAGGAGAGACCCAGTACTTC.

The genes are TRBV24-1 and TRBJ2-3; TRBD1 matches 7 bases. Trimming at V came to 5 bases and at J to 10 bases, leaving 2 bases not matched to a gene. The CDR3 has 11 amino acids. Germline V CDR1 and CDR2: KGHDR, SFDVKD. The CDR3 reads CATSVQGAQYF. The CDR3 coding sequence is TGTGCCACCAGTGTTCAGGGGGCGCAGTATTTT.

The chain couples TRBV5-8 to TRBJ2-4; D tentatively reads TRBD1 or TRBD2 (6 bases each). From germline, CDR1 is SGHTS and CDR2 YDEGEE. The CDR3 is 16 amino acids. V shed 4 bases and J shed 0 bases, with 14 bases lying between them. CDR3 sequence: CASSRGQGVAKNIQYF. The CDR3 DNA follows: TGTGCCAGCAGCCGGGGGCAGGGAGTAGCCAAAAACATTCAGTACTTC.

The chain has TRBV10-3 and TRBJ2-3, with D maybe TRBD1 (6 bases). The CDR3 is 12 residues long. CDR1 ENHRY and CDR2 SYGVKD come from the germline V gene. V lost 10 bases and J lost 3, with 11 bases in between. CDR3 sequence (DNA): TGTGCCACCAAGGGGGAAACAGATACGCAGTATTTT. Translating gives CATKGETDTQYF.

The CDR3 spells CASSRPGQGNTQYF. CDR3 in DNA: TGTGCCAGCAGCCGTCCGGGACAGGGGAATACGCAGTATTTT. The J gene is TRBJ2-3, the V gene TRBV11-2; 10 bases align to TRBD1. V shed 5 bases, J shed 7 bases, and the junction held 6 bases outside the gene matches. CDR3 length: 14 residues. CDR1 and CDR2 from the germline V gene are SGHAT and FQNNGV. The full variable domain, with the rest looked up from reference TRBV11-2 and TRBJ2-3, is EAGVAQSPRYKIIEKRQSVAFWCNPISGHATLYWYQQILGQGPKLLIQFQNNGVVDDSQLPKDRFSAERLKGVDSTLKIQPAKLEDSAVYLCASSRPGQGNTQYFGPGTRLTVL.

CDR3 sequence (DNA): TGTGCCAGCTCACCAGGGAGCGGGAGTTCCTACGAGCAGTACTTC. Residues: CASSPGSGSSYEQYF. This chain connects TRBV18 to TRBJ2-7; 8 nucleotides agree with TRBD2. The ends lost 2 bases at V and 1 base at J; junction bases unmatched: 4. Per the germline V gene, CDR1 is KGHSH and CDR2 is LQKENI. The CDR3 spans 15 residues. Supplemented by reference TRBV18 and TRBJ2-7, the full variable domain reads NAGVMQNPRHLVRRRGQEARLRCSPMKGHSHVYWYRQLPEEGLKFMVYLQKENIIDESGMPKERFSAEFPKEGPSILRIQQVVRGDSAAYFCASSPGSGSSYEQYFGPGTRLTVT.

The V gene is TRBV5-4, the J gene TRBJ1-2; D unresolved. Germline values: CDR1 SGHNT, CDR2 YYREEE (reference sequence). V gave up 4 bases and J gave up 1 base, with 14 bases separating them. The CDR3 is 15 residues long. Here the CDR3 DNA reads TGTGCCAGCAGCCTTGGGATTCGTTATAACTATGGCTACACCTTC. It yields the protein CASSLGIRYNYGYTF.

CDR3 sequence: CASSEFGTTEPQHF. DNA of the CDR3: TGTGCCAGCAGTGAGTTTGGCACAACAGAGCCCCAGCATTTT. The J gene is TRBJ1-5, the V gene TRBV2; D is undetermined. Germline V gene data show CDR1 as SNHLY and CDR2 as FYNNEI. The V gene lost 3 bases and the J gene lost 8 bases, with 14 bases spanning the gap. This CDR3 contains 14 residues.

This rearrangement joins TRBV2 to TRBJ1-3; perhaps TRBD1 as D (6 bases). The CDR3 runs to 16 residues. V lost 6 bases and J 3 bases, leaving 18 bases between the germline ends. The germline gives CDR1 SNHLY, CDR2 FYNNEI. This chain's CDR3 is CASSTKTQGHGNTIYF. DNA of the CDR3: TGTGCCAGCAGCACGAAAACGCAGGGACATGGAAACACCATATATTTT.

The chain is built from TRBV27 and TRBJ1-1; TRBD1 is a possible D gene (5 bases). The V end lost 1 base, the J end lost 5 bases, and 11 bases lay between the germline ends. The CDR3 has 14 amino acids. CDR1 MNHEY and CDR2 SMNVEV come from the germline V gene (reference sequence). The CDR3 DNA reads TGTGCCAGCAGTTTATTCGGGAGGGGAACTGAAGCTTTCTTT. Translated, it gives CASSLFGRGTEAFF.

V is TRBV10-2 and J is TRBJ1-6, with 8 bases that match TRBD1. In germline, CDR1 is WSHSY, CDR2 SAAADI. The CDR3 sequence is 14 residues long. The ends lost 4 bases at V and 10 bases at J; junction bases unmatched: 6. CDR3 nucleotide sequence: TGCGCCAGCAGTGCCACAGGGGGAGAATCACCCCTCCACTTT. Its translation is CASSATGGESPLHF.

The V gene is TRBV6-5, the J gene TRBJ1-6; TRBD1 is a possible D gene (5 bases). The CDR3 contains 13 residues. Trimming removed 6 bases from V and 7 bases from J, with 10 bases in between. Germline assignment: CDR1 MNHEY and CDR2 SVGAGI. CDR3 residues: CASSREGNSPLHF. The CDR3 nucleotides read TGTGCCAGCAGCCGCGAGGGGAATTCACCCCTCCACTTT.

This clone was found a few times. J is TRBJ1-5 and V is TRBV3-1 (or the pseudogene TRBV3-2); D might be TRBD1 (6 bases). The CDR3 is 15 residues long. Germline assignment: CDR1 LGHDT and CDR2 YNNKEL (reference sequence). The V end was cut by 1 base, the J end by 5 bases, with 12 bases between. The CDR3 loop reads CASSQGSGQHQPQHF. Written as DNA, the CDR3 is TGTGCCAGCAGCCAAGGAAGCGGACAGCATCAGCCCCAGCATTTT.

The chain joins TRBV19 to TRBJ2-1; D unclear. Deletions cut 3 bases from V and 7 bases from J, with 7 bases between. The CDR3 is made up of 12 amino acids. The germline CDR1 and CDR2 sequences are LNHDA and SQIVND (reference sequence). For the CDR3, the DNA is TGTGCCAGTAGTATCAACGGAAATGAGCAGTTCTTC. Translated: CASSINGNEQFF. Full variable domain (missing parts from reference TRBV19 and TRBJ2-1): DGGITQSPKYLFRKEGQNVTLSCEQNLNHDAMYWYRQDPGQGLRLIYYSQIVNDFQKGDIAEGYSVSREKKESFPLTVTSAQKNPTAFYLCASSINGNEQFFGPGTRLTVL.

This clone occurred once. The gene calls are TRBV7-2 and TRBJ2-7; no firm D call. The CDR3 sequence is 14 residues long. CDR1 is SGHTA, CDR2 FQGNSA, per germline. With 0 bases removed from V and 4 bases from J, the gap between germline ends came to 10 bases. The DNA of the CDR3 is TGTGCCAGCAGCTTAGCGCTGACTTATTACGAGCAGTACTTC. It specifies CASSLALTYYEQYF.